This TCR beta chain was captured by sequencing in a study of cytomegalovirus exposure and HLA in healthy donors. Here immunoSEQ multiplex PCR was the method, and the copy in TCRdb shows in-frame clones only, minus some. Among approximately 100,000 clones listed, about 90% were seen once. Trimming at V came to 5 bases and at J to 4 bases, leaving 6 bases not matched to a gene. This CDR3 has 14 residues. Germline V gene data show CDR1 as SGHTA and CDR2 as FQGNSA. This TCR was sampled from a man aged 18 to 29 in good health and CMV-seropositive. The sample consisted of PBMCs. The rearrangement uses TRBV7-2 and TRBJ2-3; TRBD2 matches 7 bases. Here the CDR3 DNA reads TGTGCCAGCAGCCGACGACTAGCCCCAGATACGCAGTATTTT. It encodes CASSRRLAPDTQYF.